This TCR beta chain was sequenced for a study of blood T cells in healthy people across ages. The authors ran a second PCR of about 6 to 11 cycles using a sample-barcoded 5' primer and a J-beta primer mix. TCRdb reprocessed the 5' RACE reads via MiXCR and lists one record per CDR3 protein. Among approximately 800,000 distinct CDR3 sequences listed, approximately 24% were seen once. Comment on this clonotype: Its antigen is as yet unknown.

Study outcomes and limitations: The study found more naive CD4+ cells and higher diversity in long-lived than aged donors.

Individuals who donated were healthy Caucasians from Russia aged roughly 6 to 100. This same sample was also taken into another study, of T cells of mothers and their children. That work adds: Each donor was one of three healthy Caucasian mothers or one of their six children. Unrelated mother-child pairs always had slightly, but never significantly, lower normalized overlap than related pairs.

The source material was blood. This TCR derives from a boy aged 10-17 years in good health.

CDR3: CAGGNTRQGTREQYF. As DNA, the CDR3 is TGTGCCGGCGGCAATACCCGACAGGGGACGAGAGAGCAGTACTTC. V and J are TRBV6-5 and TRBJ2-7, with 8 bases matching TRBD1. Per germline, CDR1 MNHEY and CDR2 SVGAGI. CDR3 size: 15 residues. The trim removed 11 bases at V and 7 bases at J, leaving 19 bases unmatched.